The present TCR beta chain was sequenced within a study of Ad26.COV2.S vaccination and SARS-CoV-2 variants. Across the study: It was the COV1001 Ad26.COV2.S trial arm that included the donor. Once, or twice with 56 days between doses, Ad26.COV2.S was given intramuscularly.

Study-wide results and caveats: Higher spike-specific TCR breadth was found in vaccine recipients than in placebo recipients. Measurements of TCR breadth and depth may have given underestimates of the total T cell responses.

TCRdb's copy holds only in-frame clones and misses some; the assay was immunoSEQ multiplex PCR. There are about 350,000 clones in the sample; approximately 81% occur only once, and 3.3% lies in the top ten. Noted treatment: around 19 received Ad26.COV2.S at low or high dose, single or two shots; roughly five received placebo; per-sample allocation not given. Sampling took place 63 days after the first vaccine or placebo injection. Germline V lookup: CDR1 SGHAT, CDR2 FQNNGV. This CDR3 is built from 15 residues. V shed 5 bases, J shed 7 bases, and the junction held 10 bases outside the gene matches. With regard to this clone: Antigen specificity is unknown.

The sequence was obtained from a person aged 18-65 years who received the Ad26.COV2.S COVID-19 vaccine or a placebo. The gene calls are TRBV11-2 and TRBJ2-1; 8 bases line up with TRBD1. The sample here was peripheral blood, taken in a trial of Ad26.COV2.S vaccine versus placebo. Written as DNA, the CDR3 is TGTGCCAGCAGCCGCCAAGGACAGGGTGGAAATGAGCAGTTCTTC. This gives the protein CASSRQGQGGNEQFF.